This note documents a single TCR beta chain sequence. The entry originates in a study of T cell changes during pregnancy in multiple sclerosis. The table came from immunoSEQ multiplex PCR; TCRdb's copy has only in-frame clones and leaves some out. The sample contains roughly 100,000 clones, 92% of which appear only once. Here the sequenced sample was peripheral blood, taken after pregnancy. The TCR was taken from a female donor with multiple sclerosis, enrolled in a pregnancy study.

The CDR3 bases are TGTGCCAGTAGTTCCACCGGGACAGGGTCCGACTATGGCTACACCTTC. Its protein product is CASSSTGTGSDYGYTF. The rearrangement joins TRBV19 to TRBJ1-2, with TRBD1 identical over 9 bases. This CDR3 is 16 amino acids long. CDR1 and CDR2 (germline): LNHDA, SQIVND (reference sequence). The ends lost 5 bases at V and 3 bases at J; junction bases unmatched: 10.